The sequence of this TCR beta chain was determined in a study of T cells after yellow fever vaccination (dated by TCRdb to between 2019 and 2020). For context, the study as a whole: Libraries from fractions with low cell numbers were prepared with the SMART-Seq v4 Ultra Low Input RNA kit. To follow T-cell clones before and after both primary and booster YFV17D yellow fever vaccination, bulk TCR alpha and beta repertoires underwent longitudinal sequencing. Two healthy male donors, one aged 18 to 30 and one aged 30 to 39 years, were included in the cohort. Blood was drawn at multiple timepoints before and after primary and secondary immunization, with bulk PBMC replicates and cell subsets isolated. What the authors observed across the whole study: The secondary T-cell response was weaker than the primary response but faster, peaking on day 5 instead of day 15. Because the study included only a couple of donors, the extent to which the findings can be generalized is limited. A small share of clonotypes was detected in both CD4 and CD8 compartments, with the overlap likely arising from convergent recombination. Because abundant contaminating clonotypes from the bulk population could be contained in FACS-sorted repertoires, computational filtering was required. After the booster, most clones that had expanded after primary vaccination were detected again (about 95% of CD4 and roughly nine tenths of CD8), suggesting broad maintenance of memory.

This sample was sequenced with an Illumina NovaSeq 6000. TCR cDNA was synthesized by 5'RACE template switching, which introduced a universal primer site and unique molecular identifiers. Priming of cDNA synthesis was performed from both the TCR alpha and TCR beta constant segments. Library amplification involved two PCR steps, and the second step added sample barcodes and sequencing adapters. Sequencing of libraries was done on Illumina HiSeq 2500 (2x100 bp) or NovaSeq (2x150 bp). Concerning the study's data processing: MIGEC was used to demultiplex reads and collapse the reads into UMI consensus sequences, and MiXCR was used for V(D)J alignment. Vaccine-responding clonotypes were defined with edgeR using replicate PBMC samples, requiring FDR below 0.01 and a log2 fold change above 5 up to day 15. Each bulk clonotype was labeled CD4 or CD8 based on which sequenced repertoire, CD4 or CD8, contained the clonotype at higher abundance. Through fastp at Q25 and MiXCR, TCRdb rebuilt clones from the public reads, retaining in-frame beta chains. Identical CDR3 protein sequences are pooled into one entry, listed with their most common genes and DNA. The V and J calls follow TCRdb's processing rather than the paper's. For this sample the table gives about 340,000 distinct CDR3 sequences, of which around 13% were detected only once. The top ten clonotypes cover about 3% of the sample.

In light of the paper, this sample's treatment or condition label describes: live attenuated yellow fever vaccine strain. PBMCs were isolated from peripheral blood using a standard Ficoll-Paque protocol. CD4 and CD8 T-cell fractions were isolated with Dynabeads CD4 and CD8 positive selection kits. TriZol was used to extract RNA from bulk PBMCs, CD4 and CD8 fractions, and dextramer-positive and dextramer-negative fractions. As to this clonotype: It lacks a known antigen. Base qualities are missing; no much larger clone stands one base away.

The sequence derives from a man younger than 35 who received the YFV17D yellow fever vaccine. Material: CD4+ T cells sorted from PBMCs, obtained 15 days after the yellow fever booster vaccination.

In nucleotide form, the sequence is TGCAGTGCTAGCGGCTTGGGACAGAACTACAATGAGCAGTTCTTC. This is translated as CSASGLGQNYNEQFF. This receptor chain uses TRBV20-1 and TRBJ2-1; the junction holds 7 bases that match TRBD1. Reading the germline V gene (reference sequence) gives CDR1 DFQATT and CDR2 SNEGSKA. The CDR3 spans 15 residues, from the cysteine through the phenylalanine. This entry keeps only the CDR3 DNA: 45 bases, framed from base 1. V is trimmed back by 3 bases and J by 3 bases, and the junction contains 8 bases that no gene match accounts for.